The entry that follows covers one T cell receptor beta chain sequence. In the source study's methods: It was from reference gene primer amplification that nucleated cell counts were estimated. Clones were sequenced by immunoSEQ multiplex PCR, and TCRdb holds only the in-frame ones, with some missing. V and J calls and clone size are given by that table; D and trimming were obtained from the DNA. Among roughly 97,000 clones listed, 90% were seen once. These data belong to a study of blood T cell repertoires in COVID-19. About the study: PBMCs, B-cell-depleted T cells, or T cells were the source of the cDNA or gDNA that made up the material.

Sample: peripheral blood. This sequence originates from a man aged 55 to 70 with acute or convalescent COVID-19.

The chain's CDR3 is CASYPTGNTEAFF. The DNA of the CDR3 is TGTGCCAGCTACCCGACAGGAAACACTGAAGCTTTCTTT. The V and J genes are TRBV18 and TRBJ1-1, with D possibly being TRBD1 (6 bases). The CDR3 has 13 residues. The V gene lost 7 bases and the J gene lost 2 bases, with 11 bases spanning the gap. Germline CDR1 reads KGHSH; CDR2 reads LQKENI.